This T cell receptor beta chain was recovered during a study of regulatory T cells in long-lasting Graves disease. Findings of the study overall: Those with persistent disease had in common more public clonotypes (about 3,000) than new patients (roughly 930).

This clonotype has a count of ten or more. Its antigen remains unknown. Germline V gives CDR1 LGHDT, CDR2 YNNKEL (reference sequence). Trimming took off 4 bases at V and 2 bases at J, with 6 bases between the two ends. CDR3 length: 13 amino acids. Through Arm-PCR of CDR3 regions and iRepertoire HTBI primers, TCR beta libraries were built. TCRdb processed the multiplex PCR reads anew with MiXCR; each CDR3 protein has one entry. Altogether 400,000 to 500,000 distinct CDR3 sequences are present, less than 20% being singletons, with the ten largest covering roughly 10%. Sample time point: newly diagnosed GD, antithyroid drugs for less than 3 months. Preparation of the TCR library used RNA extracted from PBMCs. The same sample was also studied in work on T cells in Graves' hyperthyroidism and ophthalmopathy. From that paper: Criteria for exclusion of patients were uncontrolled infection, other autoimmune disease, pregnancy or lactation. Appearing also in blood were most of the thyroid clonotypes expanded above 0.001.

Source: peripheral blood mononuclear cells (PBMCs), taken at new diagnosis, from a patient treated with antithyroid drugs. The receptor comes from a woman in her twenties or thirties with Graves disease. The chain is built from TRBV3-1 and TRBJ1-3; TRBD1 might be the D (5 bases). The CDR3 DNA is TGTGCCAGCAGCCGGGGGACTGGAAACACCATATATTTT. Residues: CASSRGTGNTIYF.